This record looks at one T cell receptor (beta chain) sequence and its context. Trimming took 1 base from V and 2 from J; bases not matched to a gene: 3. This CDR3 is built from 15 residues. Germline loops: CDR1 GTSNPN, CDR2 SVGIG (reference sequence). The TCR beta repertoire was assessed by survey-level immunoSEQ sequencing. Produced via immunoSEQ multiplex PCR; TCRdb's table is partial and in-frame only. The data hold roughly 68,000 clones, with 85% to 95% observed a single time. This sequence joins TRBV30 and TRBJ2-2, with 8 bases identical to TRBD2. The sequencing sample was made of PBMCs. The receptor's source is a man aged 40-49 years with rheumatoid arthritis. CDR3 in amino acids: CAWSETSVNTGELFF. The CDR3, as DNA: TGTGCCTGGAGTGAGACTAGCGTTAACACCGGGGAGCTGTTTTTT.